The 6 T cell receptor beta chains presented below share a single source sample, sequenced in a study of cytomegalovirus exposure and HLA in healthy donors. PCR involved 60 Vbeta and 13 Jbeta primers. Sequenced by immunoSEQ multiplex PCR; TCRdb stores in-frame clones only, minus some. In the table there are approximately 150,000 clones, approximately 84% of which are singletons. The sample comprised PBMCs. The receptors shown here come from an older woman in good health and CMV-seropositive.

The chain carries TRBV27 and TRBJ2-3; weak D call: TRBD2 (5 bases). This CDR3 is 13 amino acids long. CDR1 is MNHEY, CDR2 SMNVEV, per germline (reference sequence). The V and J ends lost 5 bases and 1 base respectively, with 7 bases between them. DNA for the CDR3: TGTGCCAGCAGTCACGGGGGCACAGATACGCAGTATTTT. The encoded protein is CASSHGGTDTQYF.

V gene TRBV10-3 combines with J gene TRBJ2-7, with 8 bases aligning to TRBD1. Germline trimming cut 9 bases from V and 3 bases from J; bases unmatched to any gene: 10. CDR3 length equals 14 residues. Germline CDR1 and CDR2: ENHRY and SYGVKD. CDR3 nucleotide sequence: TGTGCCATAAAGGACAGGGAAAGGGGCTACGAGCAGTACTTC. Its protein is CAIKDRERGYEQYF.

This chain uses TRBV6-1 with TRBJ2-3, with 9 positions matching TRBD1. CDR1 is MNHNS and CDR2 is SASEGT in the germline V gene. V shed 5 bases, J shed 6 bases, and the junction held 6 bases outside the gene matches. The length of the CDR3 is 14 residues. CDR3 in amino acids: CASSPRQGEDTQYF. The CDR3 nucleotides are TGTGCCAGCAGTCCCCGACAGGGGGAGGATACGCAGTATTTT.

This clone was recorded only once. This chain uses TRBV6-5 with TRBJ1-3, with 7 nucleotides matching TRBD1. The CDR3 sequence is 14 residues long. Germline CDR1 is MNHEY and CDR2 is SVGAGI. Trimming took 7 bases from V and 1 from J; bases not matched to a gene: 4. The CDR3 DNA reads TGTGCCAGCACTTCGGACAGGTCTGGAAACACCATATATTTT. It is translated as CASTSDRSGNTIYF.

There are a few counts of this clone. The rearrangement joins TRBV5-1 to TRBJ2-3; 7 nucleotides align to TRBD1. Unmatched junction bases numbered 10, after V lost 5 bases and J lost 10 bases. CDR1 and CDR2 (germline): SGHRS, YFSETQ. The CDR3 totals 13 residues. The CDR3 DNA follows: TGCGCCAGCAGGTCGACAGGGTTCAATGCGCAGTATTTT. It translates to CASRSTGFNAQYF.

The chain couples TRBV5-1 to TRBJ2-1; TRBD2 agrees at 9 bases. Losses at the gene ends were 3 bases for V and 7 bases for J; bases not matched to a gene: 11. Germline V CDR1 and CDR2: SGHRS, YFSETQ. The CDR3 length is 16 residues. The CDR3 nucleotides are TGCGCCAGCAGCTGGGGGGGGTGGCTAGCGGGAAATGAGCAGTTCTTC. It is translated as CASSWGGWLAGNEQFF.